Described below is a single T cell receptor (beta chain) sequence and its context. Its antigen remains unknown. This entry belongs to a study of cytomegalovirus exposure and HLA in healthy donors. The wider study: Of some 400 genotyped donors, roughly 86% clustered with self-reported Caucasian donors. Study-wide findings and caveats: TCR beta chains numbering more than 150 were designated cytomegalovirus-associated. Being productive about 87% or about 30% of the time was typical of most TCR beta V segments in an earlier analysis. In a later analysis, compared with equally common non-associated chains, HLA-associated beta chains were more expanded.

Trimming cost V 0 bases and J 2 bases, with 11 bases left between them. The CDR3 is 15 amino acids. CDR1 is PRHDT, CDR2 FYEKMQ, per germline (reference sequence). The PCR contained 60 Vbeta and 13 Jbeta primers. Repertoires were generated with immunoSEQ multiplex PCR, while TCRdb's copy carries only in-frame clones and drops some. This table has some 140,000 clones, 70% to 80% appearing once. The chain joins TRBV13 to TRBJ2-7; D may be TRBD1 (6 bases). The source material was PBMCs. This receptor was taken from a female donor in good health and CMV-seronegative. The CDR3 DNA sequence: TGTGCCAGCAGCTTAGGGATGGACAGTACCTACGAGCAGTACTTC. Residues: CASSLGMDSTYEQYF.